The rows below give T cell receptor beta chains drawn from one sample of a study of blood T cell repertoires in COVID-19. Some clones are missing from TCRdb's copy, which holds only in-frame ones; the method was immunoSEQ multiplex PCR. The sample gives a few hundred thousand clones, roughly 86% of which show up once; 1.8% is in the top ten. The sequenced sample consisted of peripheral blood. These receptors were obtained from a woman in her 30s with COVID-19, enrolled during active disease. Both conserved end residues are part of each CDR3. A D gene is named only where the DNA matches it firmly. Clone size is stated in some rows and not others, as once, few, many or a class when expanded.

D gene,V gene,J gene,clone size,CDR3 DNA,CDR3 protein
TRBD1,TRBV2,TRBJ1-2,NA,TGTGCCAGCAGCGCTCGACAGGGTGGCTATGGCTACACCTTC,CASSARQGGYGYTF
NA,TRBV6-5,TRBJ1-2,NA,TGTGCCAGCAGTTACTCAGTTGGGGCGAGGGGCTACACCTTC,CASSYSVGARGYTF
NA,TRBV18,TRBJ1-1,NA,TGTGCCAGCTCACCACAGACAGATGACACTGAAGCTTTCTTT,CASSPQTDDTEAFF
TRBD1,TRBV5-1,TRBJ2-7,NA,TGCGCCAGCAGCTTGGGCAGGGGGCGCCCCCACGAGCAGTACTTC,CASSLGRGRPHEQYF
NA,TRBV6-2/TRBV6-3,TRBJ2-4,NA,TGTGCCAGCAGTTCCCGGGGAGCAGGAGGGGCCAAAAACATTCAGTACTTC,CASSSRGAGGAKNIQYF
NA,TRBV7-8,TRBJ1-6,NA,TGTGCCAGCAGCTTCAGCTCCTATAATTCACCCCTCCACTTT,CASSFSSYNSPLHF
NA,TRBV18,TRBJ2-7,NA,TGTGCCAGCTCACCACCAACTCGTTCCTACGAGCAGTACTTC,CASSPPTRSYEQYF
TRBD2,TRBV24-1,TRBJ2-1,NA,TGTGCCACCAGTAGCGGGGATACCTACAATGAGCAGTTCTTC,CATSSGDTYNEQFF
NA,TRBV15,TRBJ2-1,NA,TGTGCCACCAGCAGAGCCGGCAGGGACAATGAGCAGTTCTTC,CATSRAGRDNEQFF
NA,TRBV6-5,TRBJ2-1,once,TGTGCCAGCAGTCCCTATCGCCCGTGGGGCGAGCAGTTCTTC,CASSPYRPWGEQFF
TRBD1,TRBV18,TRBJ1-5,NA,TGTGCCAGCTCACCAAGGACAGGGAGCAATCAGCCCCAGCATTTT,CASSPRTGSNQPQHF
TRBD1,TRBV29-1,TRBJ1-1,NA,TGCACAGGGGGCCAGATGAACACTGAAGCTTTCTTT,CTGGQMNTEAFF
TRBD1,TRBV5-4,TRBJ1-1,NA,TGTGCCAGCAGCTCCCCCGACAGGGGAAACACTGAAGCTTTCTTT,CASSSPDRGNTEAFF
TRBD1,TRBV19,TRBJ2-2,NA,TGTGCCAGTAGTACTACAGGGGGCGGCACCGGGGAGCTGTTTTTT,CASSTTGGGTGELFF
TRBD1,TRBV19,TRBJ1-1,NA,TGTGCCAGTAGTACTGCAGGGGGATTGTTCACTGAAGCTTTCTTT,CASSTAGGLFTEAFF
NA,TRBV2,TRBJ1-1,NA,TGTGCCAGCAGTGAATCAGGGGCGAACACTGAAGCTTTCTTT,CASSESGANTEAFF
NA,TRBV19,TRBJ2-1,NA,TGTGCCAGTAGTATAGACCCGGGGAGCTCCTACAATGAGCAGTTCTTC,CASSIDPGSSYNEQFF
NA,TRBV6-4,TRBJ1-1,many,TGTGCCAGCAGTGTGGCGGAGAACACTGAAGCTTTCTTT,CASSVAENTEAFF
NA,TRBV6-5,TRBJ1-1,few,TGTGCCAGCAGTTACCAGCTCCAGGGGGAAGCTTTCTTT,CASSYQLQGEAFF
NA,TRBV4-1,TRBJ2-5,NA,TGCGCCAGCAGCCAAGGAGACGGGTCGGGGGAGACCCAGTACTTC,CASSQGDGSGETQYF
NA,TRBV7-9,TRBJ2-5,NA,TGTGCCAGCAGCTCCCTCCAAGAGACCCAGTACTTC,CASSSLQETQYF
TRBD2,TRBV19,TRBJ2-1,NA,TGTGCCAGTTGGGATAGCGGGCGTCTGGGGCTTGAGCAGTTCTTC,CASWDSGRLGLEQFF
TRBD1,TRBV4-3,TRBJ2-1,once,TGCGCCAGCAGCCAAGAAACTGTAGGACAGGGGGCCGACAATGAGCAGTTCTTC,CASSQETVGQGADNEQFF
TRBD1,TRBV28,TRBJ1-5,NA,TGTGCCAGCAGCCCAACCGGACAGGGGAGAGTTCAGCCCCAGCATTTT,CASSPTGQGRVQPQHF
NA,TRBV12-3/TRBV12-4,TRBJ2-5,NA,TGTGCCAGCAGTCCGAGTGCGCGTGGGACCCAGTACTTC,CASSPSARGTQYF
TRBD2,TRBV6-5,TRBJ2-2,NA,TGTGCCAGCACCCGGACTAGTGCGGGGGAGCTGTTTTTT,CASTRTSAGELFF
NA,TRBV19,TRBJ1-5,NA,TGTGCCAGTAGTTACGGTTGGGGAGGCAATCAGCCCCAGCATTTT,CASSYGWGGNQPQHF
TRBD2,TRBV9,TRBJ2-3,NA,TGTGCCAGCAGCTCCAGACTAGCGGGGTTCTCAGATACGCAGTATTTT,CASSSRLAGFSDTQYF
TRBD2,TRBV5-6,TRBJ2-1,NA,TGTGCCAGCAGCCCCAGCGGGGGGGCGAGCAATGAGCAGTTCTTC,CASSPSGGASNEQFF
TRBD2,TRBV15,TRBJ2-2,NA,TGTGCCACCAGCAGCCGCGGACTAGCGGGGAACACCGGGGAGCTGTTTTTT,CATSSRGLAGNTGELFF
TRBD2,TRBV19,TRBJ2-2,few,TGTGCCAGTAGTATAGTCGGGGGGGCCGGGGAGCTGTTTTTT,CASSIVGGAGELFF
TRBD2,TRBV7-9,TRBJ2-3,NA,TGTGCCAGCAGCTTGACTAGCGGGGGGGCCCCTAGCACAGATACGCAGTATTTT,CASSLTSGGAPSTDTQYF
TRBD1,TRBV19,TRBJ2-1,NA,TGTGCCAGTAGTATTTTCTCAGGGGGCCCCTATGAGCAGTTCTTC,CASSIFSGGPYEQFF